Presented here are 4 T cell receptor beta chains from one specimen sequenced in a study of blood T cell repertoires in COVID-19. The data were produced by immunoSEQ multiplex PCR, yet TCRdb's version contains in-frame clones alone and is incomplete. The repertoire holds 3,500 to 4,000 clones, with 65% to 80% as singletons. Sequencing was done on a sample of peripheral blood. The receptors stem from a human donor in a cohort sampled during active COVID-19.

This chain links TRBV5-1 with TRBJ1-2, with a weak D call TRBD1 (5 bases). In germline, CDR1 is SGHRS, CDR2 YFSETQ. The CDR3 covers 15 residues. Deletions cut 4 bases from V and 8 bases from J, with 21 bases between. The CDR3 coding sequence is TGCGCCAGCAGCCGCCGTCCGGGGACGGGGGGGGGCTACACCTTC. Translated: CASSRRPGTGGGYTF.

This chain uses TRBV6-5 with TRBJ2-3; 7 bases agree with TRBD1. V shed 4 bases and J 6 bases; nucleotides not matched to a gene: 7. The germline gives CDR1 MNHEY, CDR2 SVGAGI. This CDR3 comprises 14 residues. DNA for the CDR3: TGTGCCAGCAGTTTTACAGGGGCGCGGGATACGCAGTATTTT. Its protein is CASSFTGARDTQYF.

This clone has only a few counts. V and J are TRBV30 and TRBJ2-5, with TRBD2 identical over 7 bases. With 3 bases clipped from V and 6 bases from J, the junction kept 4 bases outside the gene matches. Germline loops: CDR1 GTSNPN, CDR2 SVGIG (reference sequence). This CDR3 spans 12 amino acids. This CDR3 reads CAWRRGGKTQYF. CDR3 nucleotides: TGTGCCTGGAGGAGGGGAGGGAAGACCCAGTACTTC.

This clone occurred once. The rearrangement uses TRBV9 and TRBJ2-1; TRBD2 agrees at 13 bases. This CDR3 has 15 amino acids. CDR1 and CDR2 (germline): SGDLS, YYNGEE. V was clipped by 4 bases and J by 9 bases; unmatched bases: 7. CDR3 in amino acids: CASSPRTSGGGEQFF. For the CDR3, the DNA is TGTGCCAGCAGCCCTCGGACTAGCGGGGGAGGTGAGCAGTTCTTC.